The 22 T cell receptor beta chains listed next were all sequenced from one sample in a study of T cell changes during pregnancy in multiple sclerosis. Measured with immunoSEQ multiplex PCR; TCRdb has only the in-frame clones, and not every one. The sample holds about 40,000 clones, approximately 90% seen once. The starting material was CD4+ T cells from peripheral blood mononuclear cells, obtained in the third trimester of pregnancy. The receptors shown here come from a female donor with multiple sclerosis, enrolled in a pregnancy study.

The table lists this clone with a count of one. The chain links TRBV14 to TRBJ1-1, with D unclear. The CDR3 covers 13 residues. The germline CDR1 and CDR2 sequences are SGHDN and FVKESK. V was trimmed by 9 bases and J by 1 base, leaving 12 bases between them. The CDR3: CASGRAANTEAFF. In DNA, the CDR3 is TGTGCCAGTGGGAGGGCTGCGAACACTGAAGCTTTCTTT.

The rearrangement joins TRBV19 to TRBJ2-2; TRBD1 matches 8 bases. The V gene's germline CDR1 is LNHDA and CDR2 SQIVND (reference sequence). V was clipped by 5 bases and J by 1 base; unmatched bases: 6. This CDR3 comprises 16 residues. The CDR3 bases are TGTGCCAGTAGTCAAAGGACAGGGAGGAACACCGGGGAGCTGTTTTTT. It encodes CASSQRTGRNTGELFF.

This clone was detected only once. The chain links TRBV7-2 to TRBJ2-2; no firm D call. The V and J ends lost 8 bases and 6 bases respectively, with 10 bases between them. This CDR3 has 12 amino acids. Germline loops: CDR1 SGHTA, CDR2 FQGNSA. The CDR3 nucleotides read TGTGCCAGCTCCCACACCCCCGGGGAGCTGTTTTTT. Encoded protein: CASSHTPGELFF.

The gene calls are TRBV5-5 and TRBJ2-2; 9 bases align to TRBD2. V lost 2 bases to trimming and J lost 2 bases; unmatched junction nucleotides: 4. This CDR3 has 16 amino acids. Looked up from germline, CDR1 is SGHKS and CDR2 is YYEKEE (reference sequence). Written as DNA, the CDR3 is TGTGCCAGCAGCTTACGCGGGAGGGGCAACACCGGGGAGCTGTTTTTT. Amino acids: CASSLRGRGNTGELFF.

The rearrangement uses TRBV28 and TRBJ1-4; D possibly corresponds to TRBD1 (5 bases). The CDR3 has 13 amino acids. The ends were cut back, 7 bases at V and 8 bases at J, with 14 bases in the middle. Looked up from germline, CDR1 is MDHEN and CDR2 is SYDVKM. In DNA form, the CDR3 reads TGTGCCAGCATCCGGGGGAGACAGGAAAAACTGTTTTTT. Residues: CASIRGRQEKLFF.

The chain joins TRBV29-1 to TRBJ2-3; 14 bases map to TRBD2. This CDR3 contains 16 residues. Trimming at V came to 8 bases and at J to 4 bases, leaving 11 bases not matched to a gene. Germline CDR1 SQVTM, CDR2 ANQGSEA. The chain's CDR3 is CSFLSGTSGSADTQYF. CDR3 in DNA: TGCAGCTTTTTATCCGGGACTAGCGGGAGCGCAGATACGCAGTATTTT.

The CDR3 region is CASSSKGLANEQYF. DNA for the CDR3: TGTGCCAGCAGCTCCAAGGGGCTAGCGAACGAGCAGTACTTC. V is TRBV6-6 and J is TRBJ2-7; possible D gene TRBD2, 6 bases. The CDR3 is made up of 14 amino acids. CDR1 MNHNY and CDR2 SVGAGI come from the germline V gene (reference sequence). Trimming stripped 6 bases from V and 5 bases from J, with 17 bases between.

The J gene is TRBJ1-1, the V gene TRBV30; unclear D gene. The CDR3 covers 11 residues. Germline-derived CDR1 and CDR2 are GTSNPN and SVGIG (reference sequence). V lost 7 bases and J 5 bases, leaving 11 bases between the germline ends. DNA for the CDR3: TGTGCCTCTACCCCGATAACTGAAGCTTTCTTT. It encodes CASTPITEAFF.

J is TRBJ2-2 and V is TRBV11-3; D is ambiguous. Germline V CDR1 and CDR2: SGHNT, YENEEA. This CDR3 is built from 12 residues. V lost 5 bases and J 5 bases, leaving 6 bases between the germline ends. This chain's CDR3 is CASSPRTGELFF. The CDR3 DNA follows: TGTGCCAGCAGCCCGAGGACCGGGGAGCTGTTTTTT.

V and J are TRBV9 and TRBJ1-1; 9 bases agree with TRBD1. Germline V CDR1 and CDR2: SGDLS, YYNGEE. There are 19 residues in the CDR3. Trimming took 0 bases from V and 0 from J; bases not matched to a gene: 12. This CDR3 is CASSVGLAGQGRLNTEAFF. CDR3 sequence (DNA): TGTGCCAGCAGCGTAGGTCTAGCCGGACAGGGGAGGCTGAACACTGAAGCTTTCTTT.

The chain joins TRBV7-8 to TRBJ2-7, with 8 bases that match TRBD1. CDR1 SGHVS and CDR2 FQNEAQ come from the germline V gene. The CDR3 consists of 15 residues. Trimming cost V 1 base and J 3 bases; bases outside gene matches: 5. CDR3 region: CASSLGAGGVYEQYF. CDR3 sequence (DNA): TGTGCCAGCAGCTTAGGCGCAGGGGGCGTCTACGAGCAGTACTTC.

The chain recombines TRBV6-4 with TRBJ1-1; a possible D gene is TRBD1 (6 bases). Trimming cost V 3 bases and J 0 bases, with 8 bases left between them. The CDR3 is 14 residues long. Germline V gene data show CDR1 as MRHNA and CDR2 as SNTAGT. This chain's CDR3 is CASSERGMNTEAFF. For the CDR3, the DNA is TGTGCCAGCAGTGAAAGGGGGATGAACACTGAAGCTTTCTTT.

V gene TRBV2 combines with J gene TRBJ1-2, with D tentatively TRBD1 (6 bases). V lost 0 bases, J lost 8 bases, and 10 bases lay in between. The CDR3 runs to 13 residues. Per the germline V gene, CDR1 is SNHLY and CDR2 is FYNNEI. This CDR3 is CASSEARQGGYTF. The CDR3 DNA reads TGTGCCAGCAGTGAAGCGCGGCAGGGGGGCTACACCTTC.

The CDR3 spells CASSFQRNTEAFF. In DNA, the CDR3 is TGTGCCAGCAGCTTCCAGCGGAACACTGAAGCTTTCTTT. The rearrangement uses TRBV5-4 and TRBJ1-1; no clear D gene. CDR1 is SGHNT, CDR2 YYREEE, per germline (reference sequence). The CDR3 loop spans 13 amino acids. Deletions cut 2 bases from V and 1 base from J, with 6 bases between.

This sequence joins TRBV28 and TRBJ1-2, with 8 bases aligning to TRBD1. Trimming removed 6 bases from V and 5 bases from J; junction bases left unmatched: 11. CDR1 is MDHEN, CDR2 SYDVKM, per germline. The CDR3 has 15 amino acids. CDR3 DNA sequence: TGTGCCAGCAGCGCCCTTGACAGGGGCTTATATGGCTACACCTTC. It is translated as CASSALDRGLYGYTF.

The chain couples TRBV7-6 to TRBJ2-2, with TRBD1 as a possible D gene (5 bases). Germline V lookup: CDR1 SGHVS, CDR2 FNYEAQ. V was cut by 3 bases and J by 4 bases, with 24 bases left in between. The CDR3 extends over 19 amino acids. CDR3 region: CASSFEFKARQKTTGELFF. The CDR3 DNA reads TGTGCCAGCAGCTTTGAATTCAAGGCGAGACAGAAGACCACCGGGGAGCTGTTTTTT.

The V and J genes are TRBV6-5 and TRBJ2-5; D is possibly TRBD1 (6 bases). V dropped 2 bases and J dropped 5 bases, with 6 bases sitting between them. Germline V gene data show CDR1 as MNHEY and CDR2 as SVGAGI. The CDR3 runs 12 residues. The CDR3 coding sequence is TGTGCCAGCAGTTACACAGGGGAGACCCAGTACTTC. Amino acids: CASSYTGETQYF.

This rearrangement joins TRBV2 to TRBJ2-7; possible D gene TRBD1, 6 bases. The germline CDR1 and CDR2 sequences are SNHLY and FYNNEI. With 6 bases removed from V and 0 bases from J, the gap between germline ends came to 12 bases. The CDR3 has 14 residues. The CDR3 DNA follows: TGTGCCAGCAGGGCCGGGACAAACTCCTACGAGCAGTACTTC. Protein: CASRAGTNSYEQYF.

The V and J genes are TRBV28 and TRBJ2-2, with 7 nucleotides matching TRBD1. CDR1 is MDHEN and CDR2 is SYDVKM in the germline V gene. Unmatched junction bases numbered 6, after V lost 3 bases and J lost 5 bases. The CDR3 is made up of 15 amino acids. The DNA of the CDR3 is TGTGCCAGCAGTTTGGCACAGACAGGGACCGGGGAGCTGTTTTTT. Protein: CASSLAQTGTGELFF.

The chain carries TRBV5-4 and TRBJ1-2; a weak D match, TRBD1 (5 bases). The CDR3 runs 13 residues. Germline CDR1 is SGHNT and CDR2 is YYREEE (reference sequence). V shed 0 bases and J shed 4 bases, with 7 bases lying between them. The CDR3 sequence is CASSLVGGYGYTF. For the CDR3, the DNA is TGTGCCAGCAGCTTGGTCGGGGGCTATGGCTACACCTTC.

The chain carries TRBV11-3 and TRBJ2-3, with a tentative D call TRBD2 (6 bases). CDR3 length: 14 residues. Deletions cut 1 base from V and 6 bases from J, with 11 bases between. Germline V gene lookup returns CDR1 SGHNT and CDR2 YENEEA. For the CDR3, the DNA is TGTGCCAGCAGCTTAGCCCGGGAGTCTGATACGCAGTATTTT. This gives the protein CASSLARESDTQYF.

The rearrangement uses TRBV5-1 and TRBJ1-1, with 7 bases matching TRBD1. The CDR3 contains 12 residues. Germline V gene lookup returns CDR1 SGHRS and CDR2 YFSETQ. V gave up 6 bases and J gave up 4 bases; unmatched junction bases: 3. CDR3 nucleotides: TGCGCCAGCATGGGACAGCCCACTGAAGCTTTCTTT. This sequence encodes CASMGQPTEAFF.